This record looks at one T cell receptor (beta chain) sequence and its context. What it recognizes is unknown. Germline is not matched at one junction end, which may reflect a read error. This sample was included in a study of cytomegalovirus exposure and HLA in healthy donors. Study-wide background: Counted in an early data release were tens of millions of unique TCRs from HLA-typed donors. Study-level results: Among TCR beta chains, those listed as cytomegalovirus-associated numbered around 160. Later analysis identified a missense DCLRE1C variant that was linked to TCR beta V- and J-gene trimming. When the data were analyzed later, several of the most significant clusters appeared to be linked to common viral pathogens.

In the PCR, 60 Vbeta and 13 Jbeta primers were used. The protocol was immunoSEQ multiplex PCR, while the TCRdb copy is restricted to in-frame clones and leaves out a portion. The repertoire holds 100,000 to 150,000 clones, 77% seen once, with 3.5% to 5% in the top ten. This CDR3 has 16 residues. Germline V lookup: CDR1 SEHNR, CDR2 FQNEAQ (reference sequence). The chain recombines TRBV7-9 with TRBJ1-1, with 10 bases that match TRBD1. Sequenced material: PBMCs. This sequence was found in a male donor in good health and CMV-seropositive. CDR3 amino acids: CSSSPWTGGWSTEAFF. The DNA of the CDR3 is TGTTCCAGCAGCCCTTGGACAGGGGGATGGTCCACTGAAGCTTTCTTT.